This is a list of T cell receptor beta chains from one sample in a study of blood T cell repertoires in COVID-19. Sequencing used immunoSEQ multiplex PCR; TCRdb keeps in-frame clones, though not all of them. The sample has some 70,000 clones, about nine tenths seen once; the top ten hold 6.6%. The material sequenced was peripheral blood. Receptors were obtained from a man in his fifties or sixties with active COVID-19. The CDR3 runs from the conserved cysteine through the conserved F or W. The D gene is left open where the match is weak. Clone sizes are given selectively: once, few, many, or a class where the clone is expanded.

D	V	J	size	DNA	CDR3
TRBD2	TRBV7-8	TRBJ2-7	NA	TGTGCCAGCAGCGCAACTAGCGGGGGGAAGATTACCTACGAGCAGTACTTC	CASSATSGGKITYEQYF
TRBD1	TRBV18	TRBJ2-1	once	TGTGCCAGCTCACTAACGGGACAGGGGTTGGCGGAGCAGTTCTTC	CASSLTGQGLAEQFF
NA	TRBV12-3/TRBV12-4	TRBJ2-2	NA	TGTGCCAGCAGTGCCCAGGGGCCCGGGGAGCTGTTTTTT	CASSAQGPGELFF
TRBD2	TRBV3-1/TRBV3-2	TRBJ2-3	NA	TGTGCCAGCAGCCAAACTAGCGGGAGAGATACGCAGTATTTT	CASSQTSGRDTQYF
TRBD2	TRBV19	TRBJ2-7	NA	TGTGCCAGTAGTATAGATCCCTATAGCGGGGGCCTGAACGAGCAGTACTTC	CASSIDPYSGGLNEQYF
TRBD2	TRBV19	TRBJ2-7	NA	TGTGCCAGTAGACCCGCGGGGGGGTTATACGAGCAGTACTTC	CASRPAGGLYEQYF
NA	TRBV28	TRBJ1-1	NA	TGTGCCAGCAGTTTAGCCGGGGGAACGAACACTGAAGCTTTCTTT	CASSLAGGTNTEAFF
TRBD1	TRBV2	TRBJ1-2	once	TGTGCCAGCAGAAAGGACAGGGGGGGATCCTATGGCTACACCTTC	CASRKDRGGSYGYTF
TRBD1	TRBV16	TRBJ2-5	NA	TGTGCCAGCAGCCAGCCCGCCGGGACAGCCTTACAAGAGACCCAGTACTTC	CASSQPAGTALQETQYF
TRBD1	TRBV30	TRBJ1-6	NA	TGTGCCTGGAGTGGGACAGGGGAAAATTCACCCCTCCACTTT	CAWSGTGENSPLHF
NA	TRBV16	TRBJ2-2	NA	TGTGCCAGCAGCCAAAGTGCAGGGGCCCACACCGGGGAGCTGTTTTTT	CASSQSAGAHTGELFF
TRBD2	TRBV5-5	TRBJ2-2	NA	TGTGCCAGCAGCTTACTAGCGGGGGTTGGGGAGCTGTTTTTT	CASSLLAGVGELFF
TRBD2	TRBV30	TRBJ2-7	NA	TGTGCCTGGAGTCCACCTAGCGGGAGGTTCAATTCCTACGAGCAGTACTTC	CAWSPPSGRFNSYEQYF
NA	TRBV29-1	TRBJ2-5	NA	TGCAGCGCCCTCCCGACAGTTGAGGAGACCCAGTACTTC	CSALPTVEETQYF
TRBD1	TRBV6-1	TRBJ1-1	once	TGTGCCAGCAGTGAGGGACAGGCCATTACAGCTTTCTTT	CASSEGQAITAFF
NA	TRBV27	TRBJ2-5	NA	TGTGCCAGCACCTCACAGGGTTGGGAGACCCAGTACTTC	CASTSQGWETQYF
TRBD2	TRBV5-6	TRBJ2-5	NA	TGTGCCAGCAGCCTGCTGACTAGCGACTTCCAAGAGACCCAGTACTTC	CASSLLTSDFQETQYF
TRBD2	TRBV18	TRBJ2-3	NA	TGTGCCAGCTCGCCCCTAGCGGGAGAAGGCGCAGATACGCAGTATTTT	CASSPLAGEGADTQYF
NA	TRBV28	TRBJ2-7	NA	TGTGCCAGCGGATACCGAGGCGAGCAGTACTTC	CASGYRGEQYF
NA	TRBV28	TRBJ1-6	NA	TGTGCCAGCAGTCCGATTCGGGGCGGGGATAATTCACCCCTCCACTTT	CASSPIRGGDNSPLHF
TRBD1	TRBV24-1	TRBJ1-4	NA	TGTGCCACCAGTGACCCCCGGACAGGGCTAAAGGAAAAACTGTTTTTT	CATSDPRTGLKEKLFF
TRBD1	TRBV15	TRBJ2-1	few	TGTGCCACCAGCACGACAGGGGGGAGGGAGCAGTTCTTC	CATSTTGGREQFF
TRBD1	TRBV6-5	TRBJ1-1	NA	TGTGCCAGCAGTTACAGACAGGGCCAAACTGAAGCTTTCTTT	CASSYRQGQTEAFF
NA	TRBV5-1	TRBJ1-2	NA	TGCGCCAGCAGCCCCACCGACGGGAGCGGTGGCTACACCTTC	CASSPTDGSGGYTF
TRBD2	TRBV18	TRBJ2-7	NA	TGTGCCAGCTCAACCGGGACTAGCGGGGGGGCGTACGAGCAGTACTTC	CASSTGTSGGAYEQYF
NA	TRBV28	TRBJ1-1	NA	TGTGCCAGCACAAAGGTGAGGCTGAACACTGAAGCTTTCTTT	CASTKVRLNTEAFF
NA	TRBV7-9	TRBJ2-7	NA	TGTGCCAGCAGCTCCTCATCTAGACTTAGCTCCTACGAGCAGTACTTC	CASSSSSRLSSYEQYF
TRBD1	TRBV29-1	TRBJ2-7	NA	TGCAGCGTTGAAGGGGACAGGGGTGCTTACGAGCAGTACTTC	CSVEGDRGAYEQYF
NA	TRBV28	TRBJ1-6	NA	TGTGCCAGCAGCCAACCCGAGGGTCGGAGTGTAGCACCCCTCCACTTT	CASSQPEGRSVAPLHF
NA	TRBV6-1	TRBJ1-6	few	TGTGCCAGCAGTGAAGACAAACATAATTCACCCCTCCACTTT	CASSEDKHNSPLHF
TRBD1	TRBV19	TRBJ2-2	few	TGTGCCAGTAGACGGACAGGGCAAAACACCGGGGAGCTGTTTTTT	CASRRTGQNTGELFF
NA	TRBV9	TRBJ1-2	NA	TGTGCCAGCAGCGTAGGAGGCGCCTTAAACTATGGCTACACCTTC	CASSVGGALNYGYTF
TRBD1	TRBV5-1	TRBJ2-7	NA	TGCGCCAGCAGCTCCCTTACCGGGACAGGTTCTTACGAGCAGTACTTC	CASSSLTGTGSYEQYF
NA	TRBV4-3	TRBJ1-1	NA	TGCGCCAGCAGCCAAGATGACAGGATGAACACTGAAGCTTTCTTT	CASSQDDRMNTEAFF
NA	TRBV12-3/TRBV12-4	TRBJ1-4	once	TGTGCCAGCAGAATACAGGTCACGAAACTGTTTTTT	CASRIQVTKLFF
NA	TRBV28	TRBJ2-1	NA	TGTGCCAGCAGTTTATCCAGAATAGCCGGGATGCAGAATGAGCAGTTCTTC	CASSLSRIAGMQNEQFF
NA	TRBV5-1	TRBJ2-6	NA	TGCGCCAGCACCACCTACTCTGGGGCCAACGTCCTGACTTTC	CASTTYSGANVLTF
TRBD1	TRBV30	TRBJ1-5	NA	TGTGCCTGGAGCTCATCGACAGGGGTCAATCAGCCCCAGCATTTT	CAWSSSTGVNQPQHF
NA	TRBV3-1/TRBV3-2	TRBJ2-7	NA	TGTGCCAGCAGTCACACAGGTCGCGAGCAGTACTTC	CASSHTGREQYF
TRBD2	TRBV4-1	TRBJ2-1	NA	TGCGCCAGCAGCCAACGAATAGCGGGGGGCGACAATGAGCAGTTCTTC	CASSQRIAGGDNEQFF
NA	TRBV3-1/TRBV3-2	TRBJ1-6	few	TGTGCCAGCAGCGTCGCGGCTCCCTCCTATAATTCACCCCTCCACTTT	CASSVAAPSYNSPLHF
NA	TRBV5-6	TRBJ2-3	NA	TGTGCCAGCAGCTACCAGGGGCAGGTAGACACAGATACGCAGTATTTT	CASSYQGQVDTDTQYF
TRBD1	TRBV2	TRBJ1-5	NA	TGTGCCAGCAGGGGGACAGGGGGCAATCAGCCCCAGCATTTT	CASRGTGGNQPQHF
TRBD1	TRBV5-1	TRBJ2-5	NA	TGCGCCAGCAGCTCATTCGGACAGGGACGAGAGACCCAGTACTTC	CASSSFGQGRETQYF
NA	TRBV7-2	TRBJ2-5	NA	TGTGCCAGCAGCTCCCGGCCTAGCGATCAAGAGACCCAGTACTTC	CASSSRPSDQETQYF
TRBD1	TRBV19	TRBJ1-5	few	TGTGCCAGTAGTTTAGGGGGCCGTCAGCCCCAGCATTTT	CASSLGGRQPQHF
TRBD1	TRBV19	TRBJ1-1	once	TGTGCCAGTAGTATCGGTCCCGACAGGGGGAAGAACACTGAAGCTTTCTTT	CASSIGPDRGKNTEAFF
TRBD1	TRBV24-1	TRBJ2-2	NA	TGTGCCACCAGCAGGGACAGCACGAACACCGGGGAGCTGTTTTTT	CATSRDSTNTGELFF
NA	TRBV7-2	TRBJ1-6	NA	TGTGCCAGCAGCTTAGCTGGCAGTAATTCACCCCTCCACTTT	CASSLAGSNSPLHF